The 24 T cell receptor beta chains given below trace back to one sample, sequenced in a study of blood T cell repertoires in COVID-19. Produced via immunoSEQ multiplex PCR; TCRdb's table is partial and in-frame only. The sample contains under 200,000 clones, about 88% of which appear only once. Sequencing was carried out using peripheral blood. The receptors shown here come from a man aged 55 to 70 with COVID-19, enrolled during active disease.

DNA for the CDR3: TGTGCCAGCAGCGACAGGGTGGACACAGATACGCAGTATTTT. Protein product: CASSDRVDTDTQYF. This rearrangement joins TRBV9 to TRBJ2-3; possible D gene TRBD1, 6 bases. Trimming left V 3 bases short and J 2 bases short, with 10 bases between. Looked up from germline, CDR1 is SGDLS and CDR2 is YYNGEE. This CDR3 region has 14 residues.

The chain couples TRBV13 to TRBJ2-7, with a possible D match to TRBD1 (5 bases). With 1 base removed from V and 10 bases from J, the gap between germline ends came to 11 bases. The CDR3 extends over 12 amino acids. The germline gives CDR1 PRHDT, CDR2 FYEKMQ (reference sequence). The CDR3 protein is CASSLVRREQYF. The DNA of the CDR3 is TGTGCCAGCAGCTTAGTTCGCAGGGAACAGTACTTC.

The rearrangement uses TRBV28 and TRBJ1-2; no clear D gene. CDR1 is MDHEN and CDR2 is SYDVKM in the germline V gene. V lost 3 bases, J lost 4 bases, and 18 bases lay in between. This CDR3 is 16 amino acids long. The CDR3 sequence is CASSFVVSSGPYGYTF. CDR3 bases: TGTGCCAGCAGTTTTGTAGTCAGCTCAGGCCCCTATGGCTACACCTTC.

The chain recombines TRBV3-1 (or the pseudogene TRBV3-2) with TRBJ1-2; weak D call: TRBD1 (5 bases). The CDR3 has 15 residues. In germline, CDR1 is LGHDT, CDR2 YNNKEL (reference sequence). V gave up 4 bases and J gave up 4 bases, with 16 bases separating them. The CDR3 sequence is CASSRATQGGYGYTF. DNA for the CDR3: TGTGCCAGCAGCCGCGCGACCCAGGGCGGCTATGGCTACACCTTC.

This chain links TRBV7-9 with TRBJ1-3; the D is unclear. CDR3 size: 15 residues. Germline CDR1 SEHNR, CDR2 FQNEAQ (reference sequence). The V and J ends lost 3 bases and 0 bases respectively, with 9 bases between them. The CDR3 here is CASSFSVTSGNTIYF. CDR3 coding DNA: TGTGCCAGCAGCTTTTCGGTAACCTCTGGAAACACCATATATTTT.

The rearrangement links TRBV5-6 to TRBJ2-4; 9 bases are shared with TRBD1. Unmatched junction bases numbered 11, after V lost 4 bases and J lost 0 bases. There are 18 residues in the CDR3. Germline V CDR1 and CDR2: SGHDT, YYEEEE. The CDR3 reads CASSTGDRAILAKNIQYF. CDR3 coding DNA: TGTGCCAGCAGCACTGGGGACAGGGCCATACTAGCCAAAAACATTCAGTACTTC.

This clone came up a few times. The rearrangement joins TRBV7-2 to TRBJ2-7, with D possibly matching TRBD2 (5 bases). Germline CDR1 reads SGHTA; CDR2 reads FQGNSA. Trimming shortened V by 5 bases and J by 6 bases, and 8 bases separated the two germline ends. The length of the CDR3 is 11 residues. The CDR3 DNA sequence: TGTGCCAGCAGCCAGAGGGCCGAGCAGTACTTC. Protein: CASSQRAEQYF.

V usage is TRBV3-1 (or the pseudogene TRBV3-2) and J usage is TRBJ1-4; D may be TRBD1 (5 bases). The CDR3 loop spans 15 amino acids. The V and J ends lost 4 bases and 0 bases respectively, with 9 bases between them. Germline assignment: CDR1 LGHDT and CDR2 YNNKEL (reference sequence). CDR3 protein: CASSPTGPTNEKLFF. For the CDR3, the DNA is TGTGCCAGCAGCCCAACAGGACCAACTAATGAAAAACTGTTTTTT.

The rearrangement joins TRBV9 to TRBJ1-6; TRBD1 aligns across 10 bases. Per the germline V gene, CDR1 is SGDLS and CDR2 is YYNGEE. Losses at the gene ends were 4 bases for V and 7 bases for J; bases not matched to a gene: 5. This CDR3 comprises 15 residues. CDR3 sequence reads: CASSRTGGENSPLHF. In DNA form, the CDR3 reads TGTGCCAGCAGCAGGACAGGGGGAGAGAATTCACCCCTCCACTTT.

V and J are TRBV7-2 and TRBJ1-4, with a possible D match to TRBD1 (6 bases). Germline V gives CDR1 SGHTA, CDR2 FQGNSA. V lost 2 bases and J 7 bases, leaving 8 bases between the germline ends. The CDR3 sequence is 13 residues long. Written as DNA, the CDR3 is TGTGCCAGCAGCTTACAGGGGAGTGAAAAACTGTTTTTT. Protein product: CASSLQGSEKLFF. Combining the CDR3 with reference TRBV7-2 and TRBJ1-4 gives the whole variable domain GAGVSQSPSNKVTEKGKDVELRCDPISGHTALYWYRQSLGQGLEFLIYFQGNSAPDKSGLPSDRFSAERTGGSVSTLTIQRTQQEDSAVYLCASSLQGSEKLFFGSGTQLSVL.

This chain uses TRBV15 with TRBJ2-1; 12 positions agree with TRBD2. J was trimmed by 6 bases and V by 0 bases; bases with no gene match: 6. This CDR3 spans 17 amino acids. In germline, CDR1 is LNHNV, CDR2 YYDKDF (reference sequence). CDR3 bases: TGTGCCACCAGCAGAGATCGGGAACTAGCGGGAGGCAATGAGCAGTTCTTC. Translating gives CATSRDRELAGGNEQFF.

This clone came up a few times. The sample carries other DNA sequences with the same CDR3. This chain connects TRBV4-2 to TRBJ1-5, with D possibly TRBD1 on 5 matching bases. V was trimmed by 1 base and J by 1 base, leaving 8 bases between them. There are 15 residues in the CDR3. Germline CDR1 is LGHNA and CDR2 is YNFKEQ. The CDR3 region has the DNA TGTGCCAGCAGCCAAGGTGGGGGGAGCAATCAGCCCCAGCATTTT. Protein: CASSQGGGSNQPQHF.

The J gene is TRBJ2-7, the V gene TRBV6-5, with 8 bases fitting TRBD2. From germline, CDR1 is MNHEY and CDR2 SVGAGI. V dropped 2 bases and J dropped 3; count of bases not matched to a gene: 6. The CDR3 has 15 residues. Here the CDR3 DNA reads TGTGCCAGCAGTTACCGAAGCGGGAGTATCTACGAGCAGTACTTC. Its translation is CASSYRSGSIYEQYF.

DNA for the CDR3: TGTGCCAGCAGTCCCCCCCCGGGAGGACGCTCCTACGAGCAGTACTTC. Its translation is CASSPPPGGRSYEQYF. The chain carries TRBV6-2 or TRBV6-3 and TRBJ2-7; 7 positions match TRBD2. V dropped 5 bases and J dropped 0; count of bases not matched to a gene: 10. CDR3 length: 16 residues. Germline assignment: CDR1 MNHEY and CDR2 SVGEGT.

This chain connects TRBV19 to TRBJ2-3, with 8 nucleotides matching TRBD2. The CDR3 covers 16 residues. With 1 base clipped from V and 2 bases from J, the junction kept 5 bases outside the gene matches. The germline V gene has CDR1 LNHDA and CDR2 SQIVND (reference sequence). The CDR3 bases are TGTGCCAGTAGTATAGGGGGAGCGGGAGTCACAGATACGCAGTATTTT. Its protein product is CASSIGGAGVTDTQYF.

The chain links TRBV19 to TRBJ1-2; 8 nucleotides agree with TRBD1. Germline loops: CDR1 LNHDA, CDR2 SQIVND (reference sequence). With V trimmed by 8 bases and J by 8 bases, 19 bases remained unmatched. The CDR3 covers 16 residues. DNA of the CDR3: TGTGCCAGTGGATCCTCCCTCCCGCCAGGGGGCACAGGCTACACCTTC. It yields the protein CASGSSLPPGGTGYTF.

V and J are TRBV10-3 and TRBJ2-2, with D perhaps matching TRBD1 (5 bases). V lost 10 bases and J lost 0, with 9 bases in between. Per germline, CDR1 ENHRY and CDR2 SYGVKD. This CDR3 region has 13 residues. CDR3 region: CATKGSNTGELFF. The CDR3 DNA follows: TGTGCCACCAAGGGGTCGAACACCGGGGAGCTGTTTTTT.

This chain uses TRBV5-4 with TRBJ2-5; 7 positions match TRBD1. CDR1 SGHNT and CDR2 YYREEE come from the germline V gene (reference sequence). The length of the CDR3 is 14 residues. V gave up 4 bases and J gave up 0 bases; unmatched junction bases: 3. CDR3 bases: TGTGCCAGCAGCATGGGACAGCACCAAGAGACCCAGTACTTC. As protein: CASSMGQHQETQYF.

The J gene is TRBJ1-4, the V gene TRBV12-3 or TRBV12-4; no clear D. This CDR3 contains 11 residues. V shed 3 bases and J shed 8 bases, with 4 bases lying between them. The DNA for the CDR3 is TGTGCCAGCAGTTTGAGGGAAAAACTGTTTTTT. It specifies CASSLREKLFF.

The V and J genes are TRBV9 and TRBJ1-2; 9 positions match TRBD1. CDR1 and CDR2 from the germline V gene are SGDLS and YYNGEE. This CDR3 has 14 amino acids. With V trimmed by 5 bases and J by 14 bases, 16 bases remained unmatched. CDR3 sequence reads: CASRAGGQGTFFTF. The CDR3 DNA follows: TGTGCCAGCAGGGCCGGCGGACAGGGGACCTTTTTTACCTTC.

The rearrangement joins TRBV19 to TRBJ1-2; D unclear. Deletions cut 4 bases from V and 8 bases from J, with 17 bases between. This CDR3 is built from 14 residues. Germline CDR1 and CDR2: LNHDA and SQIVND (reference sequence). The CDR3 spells CASSSGERIVGYTF. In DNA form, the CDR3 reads TGTGCCAGTAGTAGCGGTGAGCGCATCGTGGGCTACACCTTC.

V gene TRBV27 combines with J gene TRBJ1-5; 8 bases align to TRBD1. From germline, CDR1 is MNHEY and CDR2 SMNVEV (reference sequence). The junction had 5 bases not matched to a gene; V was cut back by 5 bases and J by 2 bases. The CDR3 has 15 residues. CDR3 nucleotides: TGTGCCAGCAGTCAAACGGACAGGGGCAATCAGCCCCAGCATTTT. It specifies CASSQTDRGNQPQHF.

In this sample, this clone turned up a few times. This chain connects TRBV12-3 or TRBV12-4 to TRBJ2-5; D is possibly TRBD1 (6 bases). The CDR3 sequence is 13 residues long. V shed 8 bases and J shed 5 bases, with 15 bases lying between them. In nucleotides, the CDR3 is TGTGCCAGCCAAAAGGGGGTTTCGGAGACCCAGTACTTC. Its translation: CASQKGVSETQYF.

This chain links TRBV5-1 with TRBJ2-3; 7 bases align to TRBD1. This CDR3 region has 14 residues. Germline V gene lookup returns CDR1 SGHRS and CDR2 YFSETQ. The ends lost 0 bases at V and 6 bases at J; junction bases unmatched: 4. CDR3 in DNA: TGCGCCAGCAGCTTGGAATCGGACAGGGATACGCAGTATTTT. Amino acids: CASSLESDRDTQYF.